One and the same sample provided the 31 T cell receptor beta chains below, sequenced in a study of T cell repertoires in cytomegalovirus infection. These receptors have no known antigen. TCRdb redid the calling of the reads with MiXCR, one entry per CDR3 protein. The repertoire includes hundreds of thousands of distinct CDR3 sequences, about 42% of them detected once, and roughly two fifths sits in the top ten. The sequenced sample was cultured PBMCs, obtained from culture after CMV antigen stimulation. Receptors originate from a human donor in good health (CMV status not recorded). Some clones in this sample may be carry-over from other donors' samples.

This sequence joins TRBV12-3 or TRBV12-4 and TRBJ1-2, with D possibly matching TRBD1 (5 bases). V dropped 6 bases and J dropped 8 bases, with 19 bases sitting between them. This CDR3 region has 14 residues. This CDR3 is CASRKPGTATGYTF. DNA for the CDR3: TGTGCCAGCAGAAAGCCCGGGACCGCAACCGGCTACACCTTC.

This chain joins TRBV27 and TRBJ2-7, with 13 bases matching TRBD2. V shed 6 bases, J shed 6 bases, and the junction held 8 bases outside the gene matches. The CDR3 loop spans 15 amino acids. Germline CDR1 reads MNHEY; CDR2 reads SMNVEV (reference sequence). CDR3 coding DNA: TGTGCCAGCAGACGCGGCGGGACTAGCGGGACCGAGCAGTACTTC. Protein: CASRRGGTSGTEQYF.

This clonotype was seen only a few times. The chain's CDR3 is CASSLGDRTYGYTF. The CDR3 bases are TGTGCCAGCAGCTTGGGGGACAGGACCTATGGCTACACCTTC. The V and J genes are TRBV7-4 and TRBJ1-2; TRBD1 agrees at 8 bases. Germline V gene lookup returns CDR1 SGHVT and CDR2 SQSDAQ. The CDR3 covers 14 residues. V trimming: 3 bases; J trimming: 4 bases; junction bases outside the gene matches: 4.

The chain is built from TRBV7-8 and TRBJ1-4, with 9 bases lining up with TRBD1. Germline loops: CDR1 SGHVS, CDR2 FQNEAQ. CDR3 size: 16 residues. J gave up 7 bases and V 5 bases, and 11 bases lay outside the gene matches. The CDR3, as DNA: TGTGCCAGCAGCACCTCACAGGGGGCGTTTGGTGAAAAACTGTTTTTT. Its translation is CASSTSQGAFGEKLFF.

The rearrangement uses TRBV12-3 or TRBV12-4 and TRBJ1-4, with a tentative D call TRBD1 (5 bases). V shed 0 bases and J shed 13 bases, with 9 bases lying between them. The CDR3 sequence is 12 residues long. The CDR3 sequence is CASSLAPQALFF. CDR3 DNA sequence: TGTGCCAGCAGTTTAGCCCCACAGGCACTGTTTTTT.

This chain uses TRBV2 with TRBJ2-7; 8 bases align to TRBD1. Germline CDR1 reads SNHLY; CDR2 reads FYNNEI. V trimming: 7 bases; J trimming: 4 bases; junction bases outside the gene matches: 6. The CDR3 runs to 13 residues. The CDR3 loop reads CASIRDRRYEQYF. The DNA of the CDR3 is TGTGCCAGCATCAGGGACAGGAGGTACGAGCAGTACTTC.

The rearrangement joins TRBV7-2 to TRBJ2-1; D is possibly TRBD2 (6 bases). Germline V gene sequence: CDR1 SGHTA, CDR2 FQGNSA. The CDR3 has 13 residues. The V gene lost 5 bases and the J gene lost 5 bases, with 10 bases spanning the gap. The CDR3 nucleotides are TGTGCCAGCAGCCCCGGGACTCACAATGAGCAGTTCTTC. Its translation: CASSPGTHNEQFF.

This clonotype was picked up a small number of times. The J gene is TRBJ2-3, the V gene TRBV7-2; possibly TRBD1 or TRBD2 for D (5 bases each). The V end was cut by 2 bases, the J end by 2 bases, with 11 bases between. Germline CDR1 is SGHTA and CDR2 is FQGNSA. The CDR3 sequence is 15 residues long. The CDR3 nucleotides read TGTGCCAGCAGCTTAAGGGACGGAACCACAGATACGCAGTATTTT. Translating it yields CASSLRDGTTDTQYF. Full variable domain (remainder filled in from reference TRBV7-2 and TRBJ2-3): GAGVSQSPSNKVTEKGKDVELRCDPISGHTALYWYRQSLGQGLEFLIYFQGNSAPDKSGLPSDRFSAERTGGSVSTLTIQRTQQEDSAVYLCASSLRDGTTDTQYFGPGTRLTVL.

The chain uses TRBV7-9 and TRBJ2-2; D remains ambiguous. The CDR3 runs to 15 residues. V gave up 3 bases and J gave up 2 bases, with 10 bases separating them. From germline, CDR1 is SEHNR and CDR2 FQNEAQ (reference sequence). The CDR3 DNA follows: TGTGCCAGCAGCTTTGTCTCACCAAACACCGGGGAGCTGTTTTTT. Translated, it gives CASSFVSPNTGELFF.

This clonotype has just a few counts. The genes are TRBV7-2 and TRBJ1-2; D is undetermined. Looked up from germline, CDR1 is SGHTA and CDR2 is FQGNSA. V lost 2 bases to trimming and J lost 9 bases, with 7 bases between them. The CDR3 has 11 residues. The CDR3 reads CASSLLARYTF. The CDR3 region has the DNA TGTGCCAGCAGCTTACTAGCCCGCTACACCTTC.

This clonotype was recorded a few times. The chain is built from TRBV3-1 and TRBJ1-1; D is perhaps TRBD1 (5 bases). Germline V gives CDR1 LGHDT, CDR2 YNNKEL (reference sequence). The CDR3 contains 12 residues. V was clipped by 4 bases and J by 7 bases, with 10 bases between them. The CDR3 DNA follows: TGTGCCAGCAGCCCGAAAGGGGTTGAAGCTTTCTTT. Its translation is CASSPKGVEAFF.

The chain couples TRBV28 to TRBJ1-1; D is possibly TRBD1 (6 bases). In germline, CDR1 is MDHEN, CDR2 SYDVKM. V shed 9 bases and J shed 4 bases, with 21 bases lying between them. This CDR3 contains 15 residues. The CDR3 here is CASSKTHGGGTEAFF. The DNA of the CDR3 is TGTGCCAGTTCGAAGACCCACGGAGGGGGCACTGAAGCTTTCTTT.

The chain couples TRBV7-8 to TRBJ2-1, with 12 bases matching TRBD2. The V gene's germline CDR1 is SGHVS and CDR2 FQNEAQ. This CDR3 region has 17 residues. The V gene end was trimmed by 5 bases and the J gene end by 3 bases; junction bases not matched to a gene: 8. The CDR3 DNA reads TGTGCCAGCAGCGCCACGACTAGCGGGGGATTCTACAATGAGCAGTTCTTC. Its protein product is CASSATTSGGFYNEQFF.

This chain connects TRBV6-1 to TRBJ2-7, with 12 bases that match TRBD1. From germline, CDR1 is MNHNS and CDR2 SASEGT. The CDR3 totals 16 residues. J was trimmed by 0 bases and V by 7 bases; bases with no gene match: 7. CDR3 in DNA: TGTGCCAGCACGCCCCGGGACAGGGGGCACTCCTACGAGCAGTACTTC. Its protein is CASTPRDRGHSYEQYF.

This clonotype appeared a few times. The gene calls are TRBV28 and TRBJ2-7; 7 bases fit TRBD2. The CDR3 is 14 amino acids. Germline CDR1 is MDHEN and CDR2 is SYDVKM. J gave up 1 base and V 8 bases, and 8 bases lay outside the gene matches. The CDR3 DNA reads TGTGCCAGCCATGCCCCGGGAGGTTCCTACGAGCAGTACTTC. Translated, it gives CASHAPGGSYEQYF.

V and J are TRBV4-1 and TRBJ1-6; TRBD1 matches at 10 bases. Looked up from germline, CDR1 is MGHRA and CDR2 is YSYEKL. The CDR3 consists of 18 residues. V was pared by 1 base and J by 0 bases, with 3 bases of the junction left unmatched. The CDR3 sequence is CASSQGQGASSYNSPLHF. CDR3 coding DNA: TGCGCCAGCAGCCAAGGACAGGGGGCCAGCTCCTATAATTCACCCCTCCACTTT.

The V call is TRBV7-2, the J call TRBJ2-7; D is possibly TRBD1 (5 bases). The V and J ends lost 2 bases and 0 bases respectively, with 11 bases between them. The CDR3 is 15 residues long. CDR1 SGHTA and CDR2 FQGNSA come from the germline V gene. This chain's CDR3 is CASSLKGSGSYEQYF. For the CDR3, the DNA is TGTGCCAGCAGCTTAAAGGGGTCAGGCTCCTACGAGCAGTACTTC.

The chain uses TRBV7-2 and TRBJ1-1; 7 nucleotides match TRBD1. From germline, CDR1 is SGHTA and CDR2 FQGNSA. V shed 0 bases and J 10 bases; nucleotides not matched to a gene: 14. The CDR3 spans 16 residues. The CDR3 DNA reads TGTGCCAGCAGCTTAGCGCGTACAGGGGCGAACCGTCGAGCTTTCTTT. Protein sequence: CASSLARTGANRRAFF.

The sample holds a few counts of this clonotype. The chain uses TRBV7-2 and TRBJ2-3, with 10 bases that match TRBD2. This CDR3 is built from 16 residues. CDR1 is SGHTA, CDR2 FQGNSA, per germline. V lost 3 bases to trimming and J lost 5 bases; unmatched junction nucleotides: 8. In DNA, the CDR3 is TGTGCCAGCAGCTTTAGGAGCGGGGGGGGCAGAGATACGCAGTATTTT. Translated, it gives CASSFRSGGGRDTQYF.

This clonotype was counted a few times. CDR3 in DNA: TGTGCCAGCAGCTTAGCGGATAAGAACACTGAAGCTTTCTTT. It translates to CASSLADKNTEAFF. V and J are TRBV7-6 and TRBJ1-1; D gene ambiguous. Germline V gene lookup returns CDR1 SGHVS and CDR2 FNYEAQ. This CDR3 is 14 amino acids long. Trimming shortened V by 0 bases and J by 1 base, and 6 bases separated the two germline ends.

The gene calls are TRBV6-1 and TRBJ1-6, with D possibly TRBD1 on 6 matching bases. CDR3 size: 15 residues. The V gene's germline CDR1 is MNHNS and CDR2 SASEGT. With 7 bases removed from V and 10 bases from J, the gap between germline ends came to 20 bases. CDR3 protein: CASIKQGYVVSPLHF. DNA of the CDR3: TGTGCCAGCATTAAACAGGGTTATGTGGTGTCACCCCTCCACTTT.

CDR3 in amino acids: CASRSGTGGFLETQYF. As DNA, the CDR3 is TGTGCCAGCAGGTCCGGGACAGGGGGGTTTTTGGAGACCCAGTACTTC. The chain recombines TRBV6-6 with TRBJ2-5; 11 bases are a match to TRBD1. This CDR3 region has 16 residues. Unmatched junction bases numbered 11, after V lost 6 bases and J lost 5 bases. The germline V gene encodes CDR1 MNHNY and CDR2 SVGAGI (reference sequence).

This clonotype showed up just a few times. The chain recombines TRBV19 with TRBJ2-4; a weak D match, TRBD2 (6 bases). The ends were cut back, 7 bases at V and 0 bases at J, with 16 bases in the middle. CDR1 LNHDA and CDR2 SQIVND come from the germline V gene (reference sequence). The CDR3 is made up of 16 amino acids. This chain's CDR3 is CASKVTGTLAKNIQYF. Written as DNA, the CDR3 is TGTGCCAGTAAAGTAACGGGGACTCTAGCCAAAAACATTCAGTACTTC.

V usage is TRBV7-2 and J usage is TRBJ1-2; unclear D gene. The ends were cut back, 5 bases at V and 4 bases at J, with 8 bases in the middle. Germline lookup yields CDR1 SGHTA and CDR2 FQGNSA. This CDR3 comprises 12 residues. The CDR3, as DNA: TGTGCCAGCAGCCCCGAAGTCTATGGCTACACCTTC. Amino acids: CASSPEVYGYTF.

The sample holds a few counts of this clonotype. The rearrangement links TRBV20-1 to TRBJ1-1; the D gene is possibly TRBD1 (6 bases). CDR1 and CDR2 (germline): DFQATT, SNEGSKA (reference sequence). The CDR3 runs 16 residues. Trimming left V 3 bases short and J 1 base short, with 18 bases between. CDR3 amino acids: CSASGSGARENTEAFF. The CDR3 nucleotides read TGCAGTGCTAGCGGGTCGGGGGCGAGGGAGAACACTGAAGCTTTCTTT.

V and J are TRBV5-4 and TRBJ2-3; 11 nucleotides match TRBD2. Germline values: CDR1 SGHNT, CDR2 YYREEE (reference sequence). V lost 1 base and J lost 5; bases outside the gene matches: 6. This CDR3 has 16 amino acids. The DNA of the CDR3 is TGTGCCAGCAGCTTGATGTCTAGCGGGAGGAGAGATACGCAGTATTTT. It codes for CASSLMSSGRRDTQYF.

This clonotype appeared a few times. V and J are TRBV6-5 and TRBJ1-4, with D perhaps TRBD1 (6 bases). V lost 5 bases to trimming and J lost 7 bases, with 14 bases between them. The CDR3 totals 14 residues. Germline values: CDR1 MNHEY, CDR2 SVGAGI. The CDR3 sequence is CASSMTGGVEKLFF. CDR3 nucleotides: TGTGCCAGCAGTATGACAGGAGGGGTTGAAAAACTGTTTTTT.

This clonotype was picked up one time. The chain is built from TRBV5-4 and TRBJ2-3, with TRBD1 matching over 10 bases. This CDR3 has 16 amino acids. V lost 2 bases, J lost 4 bases, and 7 bases stayed unmatched. Germline V gene sequence: CDR1 SGHNT, CDR2 YYREEE (reference sequence). The CDR3 DNA sequence: TGTGCCAGCAGCTTACCGACAGGGGGCCCCCCAGATACGCAGTATTTT. Its translation: CASSLPTGGPPDTQYF.

Concerning this clonotype: The junction and the germline gene differ at one end; a read error may be behind it. The V call is TRBV4-1, the J call TRBJ2-7, with a tentative D call TRBD2 (6 bases). The CDR3 extends over 15 amino acids. The germline gives CDR1 MGHRA, CDR2 YSYEKL. The CDR3 spells CASSQDRAGGYEQYF. The CDR3 DNA sequence: TGTGCCAGCAGCCAAGATAGAGCCGGGGGCTACGAGCAGTACTTC.

This clonotype was observed a handful of times. The J gene is TRBJ1-5, the V gene TRBV2, with 9 nucleotides matching TRBD1. CDR1 and CDR2 from the germline V gene are SNHLY and FYNNEI. This CDR3 has 14 amino acids. The V and J ends lost 3 bases and 9 bases, in that order; junction bases with no gene match: 6. The CDR3 is CASSDPGQGGPQHF. As DNA, the CDR3 is TGTGCCAGCAGTGACCCGGGACAGGGTGGGCCCCAGCATTTT.

The chain employs TRBV28 and TRBJ2-3; the match to TRBD1 covers 7 bases. The length of the CDR3 is 15 residues. Germline assignment: CDR1 MDHEN and CDR2 SYDVKM. V dropped 4 bases and J dropped 2; count of bases not matched to a gene: 6. CDR3 in DNA: TGTGCCAGCAGTTATGGGGACAGCGTCACAGATACGCAGTATTTT. It yields the protein CASSYGDSVTDTQYF.